Here is one T cell receptor beta chain with its context. It has no known antigen specificity. The record has no base qualities; no much larger clone is one base away. The data are from a study of cytomegalovirus exposure and HLA in healthy donors (dated by TCRdb to about 2017). Background for the entire study: According to an earlier analysis of around 600 of the donors, some 170 million T cells yielded some 110 million unique TCR beta sequences and less than 300 Gb of sequence data. Typing coverage varied by locus: roughly 620-640 donors for A, B, C, DRB1 and DQB1; more than 500 for DQA1; approximately 610 for DPA1; approximately 490 for DPB1. In addition to the first cohort of approximately 670 subjects, a separate validation cohort of 120 different subjects was used. Roughly 300 gigabases of sequencing data and approximately 91 million unique TCR sequences made up an early release that covered 500 to 650 HLA-typed donors. Rather than using new phenotypic data, the later analysis identified candidate immune exposures from TCR beta sequences and from how often those sequences occurred across donors. The study combined high-throughput TCR immunosequencing, statistical association of individual TCRs with disease status, and machine learning to predict cytomegalovirus infection status. All discovery cohort repertoires had been generated on a single sequencing platform. Using immunosequencing, the study profiled T cell repertoires from fewer than 700 subjects and related those repertoires to cytomegalovirus serostatus. To decide whether each TCR beta V gene segment behaved as functional or pseudogenic, an earlier analysis of some 540 of the donors relied on high-throughput TCR beta sequencing. To study patterns of TCR occurrence, a later analysis re-analyzed previously published TCR beta repertoires from under 750 donors and added high-resolution HLA genotyping. Donor age, sex, ethnicity and CMV serostatus were compiled alongside the repertoire data. In a later genetic analysis, genome-wide SNP genotypes for about three fifths of the 666 donors were used, and that subset was treated as a discovery cohort. The aim of the study was to test whether cataloging public T cell receptors could identify signatures of past pathogen exposure. The genetic ancestry cluster associated with self-reported Caucasian donors included around 76% of the approximately 430 genotyped donors. Across about 380 genotyped donors of the cohort, an average of approximately 220,000 unique TCR beta nucleotide sequences per donor were sequenced, and roughly a sixth of those sequences were non-productive. Class I and class II HLA loci were covered by the typing at four-digit resolution. Roughly 5 DR-DQ haplotypes were handled as single units for association and clustering because linkage in the cohort was strong. Beyond this particular receptor, the publication reports: The sequencing pipeline was judged likely to have produced a cluster of highly shared sequence variants as a technical artifact. Because HLA typing was unavailable for some donors at each locus, only the typed subset was used in association tests. Some IMGT-functional V segments, including TRBV6-2 and TRBV6-3, could not be told apart with the 87-base-pair reads, so those segments were excluded. While some public TCRs were present in many individuals, most TCR sequences turned up only very rarely across donors. Three of the identified cytomegalovirus-associated TCR beta chains were confirmed in vitro to be specific for cytomegalovirus antigens. A further reported finding was that TCR beta sequences accurately predicted the HLA-A and HLA-B alleles for most subjects in the first cohort. Assigning TCR associations to individual alleles was difficult when HLA alleles, especially DR and DQ, strongly co-occurred. Roughly uniform sequencing depth across donors was assumed in presence/absence analyses, although this assumption may not hold. According to a later analysis, parvovirus B19, influenza, CMV and Epstein-Barr virus appeared linked to several top co-occurrence clusters. In both the original and validation cohorts, the classifier was reported to diagnose cytomegalovirus status with high specificity and sensitivity. A later analysis found that TCR association rates varied across HLA loci, with DRB1 alleles showing the most associated TCRs and HLA-C alleles the fewest. The study gave a list of about 170 TCR beta chains associated with cytomegalovirus. In a later analysis, most CMV-associated TCR beta chains were found to appear HLA-restricted, with HLA associations seemingly driven largely by CMV exposure. Linkage disequilibrium might explain the correlated functional status among segregating V segments, but an unknown experimental factor could not be excluded. In a later genetic analysis, fewer N-insertions in productive TCRs were reported among donors in an Asian-associated ancestry cluster than the approximately 670-donor mean. CMV serostatus was the only immune exposure information available for the cohort. A later analysis found that HLA-associated TCR beta chains were more clonally expanded and had lower generation probabilities than equally common non-associated chains. The earlier analysis of approximately 540 of the donors excluded approximately 17 rarely observed V segments, including chromosome 9 orphons, because counts were too low. Broadly in line with IMGT annotations, most TCR beta V segments showed up in productive rearrangements about 87% or about 30% of the time in an earlier analysis of 587 of the donors. An association between a missense DCLRE1C variant and V-gene and J-gene trimming of TCR beta chains was found in a later genetic analysis and replicated in an independent cohort. In a later analysis, over 15,000 TCR beta sequences were associated with specific HLA alleles at a false discovery rate of 0.05. The authors suggested that the approach could potentially be generalized to other disease states and immunological phenotypes. The cohort was sequenced for TCR beta chains only, and without alpha or paired-chain data the features that could be detected were limited.

The cohort consisted of fewer than 700 healthy bone marrow donors. At the time of sampling, all cohort members were nominally healthy, though unrecorded immune exposures were likely present. The donor tested CMV seropositive and was one of the 289 seropositive cohort members. A peripheral blood sample was provided by each donor, and peripheral blood mononuclear cells were used for TCR beta sequencing. The Qiagen DNeasy Blood Extraction Kit was used to extract genomic DNA from the blood cell samples. Receptor libraries were prepared by the immunoSEQ multiplex PCR assay. A mixture of 60 forward primers for TCR Vbeta segments and 13 reverse primers for TCR Jbeta segments was used in the multiplex PCR. The CDR3 region of rearranged TCR beta genes was amplified from genomic DNA by a multiplex PCR assay. Amplified TCR beta libraries were sequenced as 87-base-pair reads on the Illumina HiSeq System. For the original study's pipeline: A later analysis tallied roughly 76 million unique TCR beta chains across the roughly 610 repertoires, and approximately 12 million of those chains were shared by two or more donors. Raw reads were error-corrected and collapsed into unique sequences by a nearest-neighbor algorithm in which closely related sequences were merged to remove PCR and sequencing errors. Alignment of CDR3 sequences to IMGT reference sequences was used to assign V, D and J gene segments. For a sequence to be retained, a match of at least six nucleotides was required to both a V gene segment and a J gene segment. Rearrangements were called productive when the CDR3 lacked stop codons and stayed in frame with V and J; all others were non-productive. Following IMGT convention, CDR3 was defined as the stretch from the second conserved V-encoded cysteine up to the conserved J-encoded phenylalanine. In an earlier analysis of around 600 of the donors, sequences lacking an unambiguous match to a single V gene segment were excluded. An earlier analysis of 550 to 650 of the donors classified V segments as functional when productive rearrangements were above 56.7% and as segregating when the standard deviation between donors was above 5%. A statistical classification framework was built to diagnose cytomegalovirus status from the catalog of TCR beta chain sequences. V and J gene assignment, in a later analysis, came from comparing TCR nucleotide sequences with IMGT/GENE-DB human TR gene sequences. In a later analysis, CDR3 sequences and most-parsimonious VDJ recombination scenarios were assigned using the TCRdist pipeline. A later analysis defined each TCR beta chain by its CDR3 amino acid sequence plus V-gene family, and excluded reads lacking a unique V-gene family. In a later analysis, several hundred highly shared, low-generation-probability nucleotide sequences were removed to address suspected cross-contamination and a sequencing artifact. In a later analysis, a clonal expansion index for each public chain was calculated from normalized within-repertoire ranks of inferred template counts. In a later analysis, generation probabilities were computed using a VDJ recombination model fitted to out-of-frame rearrangements, and the results were checked against IGoR. In a later analysis, TCR-TCR, TCR-HLA and TCR-CMV co-occurrence was scored with hypergeometric tests, and a repertoire-size bias correction was applied to TCR pairs. To estimate false discovery rates, a later analysis permuted the HLA or CMV assignments 20 times. A later analysis grouped co-occurring TCRs with DBSCAN, adding TCRdist sequence similarity when clustering within HLA-allele-positive subsets. Repertoires with fewer than 30,000 or more than 120,000 public chains were left out of co-occurrence clustering, as were about 5 repertoires with anomalous nucleotide sharing. TCRdb provides this immuneACCESS table in a form limited to in-frame rearrangements. Some clones are lacking; in checked studies, under half of them reflect an unresolved V gene, and why the rest are absent is not known. That table supplies the V and J calls and clone size; D and trimming were determined from the DNA. The sample includes approximately 100,000 clones, with approximately 81% observed a single time. Jointly, the top ten make up around 7% of the sample.

In the germline V gene, CDR1 corresponds to MDHEN and CDR2 to SYDVKM. From the cysteine through the phenylalanine, the CDR3 covers 16 amino acids. Only the CDR3 region is kept as DNA, spanning 48 bases read in frame from base 1. Sequenced sample: PBMCs. The chain was built from TRBV28 and TRBJ2-5; TRBD2 agrees with 12 junctional bases. The J call is doubtful: the DNA matches TRBJ2-7 better. This TCR came from a man aged 40-50 years in good health and CMV-seropositive. The nucleotide sequence is TGTGCCAGCAATAATATTCAGACTAGCGGGAGCTACGAGCAGTACTTC. Translation gives CASNNIQTSGSYEQYF.